One and the same sample provided the 10 T cell receptor beta chains below, sequenced in a study of blood T cells in healthy people across ages. Next came a second PCR, run for about 6 to 11 cycles, which used a sample-barcoded 5' primer along with a J-beta primer mix. TCRdb reprocessed the 5' RACE reads via MiXCR and lists one record per CDR3 protein. The data hold 800,000 to 950,000 distinct CDR3 sequences, with roughly 50% observed a single time. Source material: blood. These receptors came from a man aged 30 to 45 in good health.

V and J are TRBV6-5 and TRBJ2-4; TRBD1 matches 9 bases. This CDR3 has 12 residues. J lost 13 bases, V lost 6 bases, and 7 bases had no gene match. In germline, CDR1 is MNHEY, CDR2 SVGAGI. The CDR3 region has the DNA TGTGCCAGCAGCTTGACAGGGGGGGGGCAGTACTTC. This codes for CASSLTGGGQYF.

This clonotype was counted between two and nine times. With a much larger clone just one base away, this may be a read error. This sequence joins TRBV20-1 and TRBJ2-3, with TRBD2 identical over 8 bases. The CDR3 loop spans 13 amino acids. CDR1 and CDR2 from the germline V gene are DFQATT and SNEGSKA (reference sequence). The CDR3 here is CSAFRGGADTLYF. For the CDR3, the DNA is TGCAGTGCCTTCCGGGGGGGGGCAGATACGCTGTATTTT.

This clonotype has a single count. The chain is built from TRBV12-3 or TRBV12-4 and TRBJ2-5, with 12 bases identical to TRBD2. The V segment lost 5 bases and the J segment 11 bases; nucleotides outside the gene matches: 9. The CDR3 length is 14 residues. The CDR3 reads CASSPWTSGDEQYF. For the CDR3, the DNA is TGTGCCAGCAGTCCGTGGACTAGCGGGGATGAGCAGTACTTC.

Concerning this clonotype itself: A single base separates this from a much larger clone, so it may be a read error. The chain employs TRBV7-3 and TRBJ2-1; the match to TRBD2 covers 12 bases. The J call may be wrong; the DNA end is better matched by TRBJ2-7. Germline V lookup: CDR1 SGHTA, CDR2 FQGTGA. This CDR3 is built from 15 residues. The chain's CDR3 is CASSSTSGGYNEQYF. The CDR3 region has the DNA TGTGCCAGCAGCTCGACTAGCGGGGGCTACAATGAGCAGTACTTC.

V usage is TRBV3-1 and J usage is TRBJ2-1; D perhaps matches TRBD1 (6 bases). Trimming shortened V by 4 bases and J by 13 bases, and 26 bases separated the two germline ends. The CDR3 is made up of 16 amino acids. CDR1 is LGHDT and CDR2 is YNNKEL in the germline V gene (reference sequence). The CDR3 protein is CASSLYHRVGPETQFF. The CDR3 nucleotides are TGTGCCAGCAGCCTCTATCACAGGGTGGGCCCAGAGACCCAGTTCTTC.

A note on this clonotype: A read error may be the cause here, since a much bigger clone is one base away. V gene TRBV10-3 combines with J gene TRBJ2-5, with D hard to call. Judging by the DNA end, TRBJ2-7 fits better; the J call may be wrong. The CDR3 sequence is 15 residues long. Per the germline V gene, CDR1 is ENHRY and CDR2 is SYGVKD. The CDR3 DNA follows: TGTGCCGTCAGTGAGTCGCCGATAAAGGAAGACGAGCAGTACTTC. Translating gives CAVSESPIKEDEQYF.

This clonotype was recorded a few times. The chain links TRBV7-2 to TRBJ2-1; D is possibly TRBD1 or TRBD2 (5 bases each). Trimming removed 0 bases from V and 13 bases from J, with 19 bases in between. Germline V gene sequence: CDR1 SGHTA, CDR2 FQGNSA. CDR3 length: 15 residues. For the CDR3, the DNA is TGTGCCAGCAGCTTAGCGCCGGGGAGTCAGGGAAAACAGTTCTTC. Amino acids: CASSLAPGSQGKQFF.

This clonotype turned up a few times. V is TRBV27 and J is TRBJ2-3; D might be TRBD1 (5 bases). CDR1 is MNHEY, CDR2 SMNVEV, per germline (reference sequence). V was pared by 5 bases and J by 8 bases, with 8 bases between. The CDR3 contains 11 residues. CDR3 in amino acids: CASSTRATQYF. CDR3 nucleotide sequence: TGTGCCAGCAGTACCAGGGCTACGCAGTATTTT.

The chain couples TRBV28 to TRBJ2-5; 7 positions agree with TRBD1. The DNA end lines up better with TRBJ2-4; the J call may be wrong. This CDR3 contains 13 residues. Germline V gene lookup returns CDR1 MDHEN and CDR2 SYDVKM. Here the CDR3 reads CASRPGQKNIQYF. The CDR3 DNA follows: TGTGCCAGCAGACCGGGACAGAAAAACATTCAGTACTTC.

This sequence joins TRBV4-1 and TRBJ2-7; D remains unclear. V lost 1 base and J lost 0, with 7 bases in between. Germline V gives CDR1 MGHRA, CDR2 YSYEKL. The CDR3 is 14 amino acids. The CDR3 loop reads CASSQGGTSYEQYF. As DNA, the CDR3 is TGCGCCAGCAGCCAAGGGGGTACCTCCTACGAGCAGTACTTC.